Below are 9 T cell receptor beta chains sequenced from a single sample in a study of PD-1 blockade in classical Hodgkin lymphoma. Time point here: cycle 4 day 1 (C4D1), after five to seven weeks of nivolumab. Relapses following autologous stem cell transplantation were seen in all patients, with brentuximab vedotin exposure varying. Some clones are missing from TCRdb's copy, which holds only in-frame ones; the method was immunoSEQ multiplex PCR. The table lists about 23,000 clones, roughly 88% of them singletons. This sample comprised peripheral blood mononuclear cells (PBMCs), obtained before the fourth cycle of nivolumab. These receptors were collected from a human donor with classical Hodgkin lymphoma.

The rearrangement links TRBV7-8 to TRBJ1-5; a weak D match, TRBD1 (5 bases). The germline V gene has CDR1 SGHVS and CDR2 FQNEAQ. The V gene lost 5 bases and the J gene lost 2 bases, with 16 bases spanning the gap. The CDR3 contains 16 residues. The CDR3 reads CASSPLGGGGNQPQHF. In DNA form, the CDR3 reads TGTGCCAGCAGCCCCCTGGGTGGGGGAGGCAATCAGCCCCAGCATTTT.

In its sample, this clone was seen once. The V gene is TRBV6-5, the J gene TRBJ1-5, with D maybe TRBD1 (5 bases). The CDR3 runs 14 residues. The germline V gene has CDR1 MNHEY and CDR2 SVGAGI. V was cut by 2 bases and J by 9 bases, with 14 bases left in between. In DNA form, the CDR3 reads TGTGCCAGCAGTTACGGGGCACAACAAGGGCCCCAGCATTTT. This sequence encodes CASSYGAQQGPQHF.

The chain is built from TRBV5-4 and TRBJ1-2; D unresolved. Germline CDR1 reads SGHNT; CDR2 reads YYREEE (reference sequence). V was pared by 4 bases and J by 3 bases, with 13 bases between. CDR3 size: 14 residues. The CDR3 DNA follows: TGTGCCAGCAGCCCCCGCCAGGCCGACTATGGCTACACCTTC. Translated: CASSPRQADYGYTF. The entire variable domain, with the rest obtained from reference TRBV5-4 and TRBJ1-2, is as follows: ETGVTQSPTHLIKTRGQQVTLRCSSQSGHNTVSWYQQALGQGPQFIFQYYREEENGRGNFPPRFSGLQFPNYSSELNVNALELDDSALYLCASSPRQADYGYTFGSGTRLTVV.

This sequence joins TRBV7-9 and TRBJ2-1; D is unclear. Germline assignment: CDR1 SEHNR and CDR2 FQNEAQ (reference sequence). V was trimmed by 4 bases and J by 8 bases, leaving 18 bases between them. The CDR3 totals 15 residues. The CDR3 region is CASSSRTPLRDEQFF. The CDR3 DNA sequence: TGTGCCAGCAGCTCACGGACCCCCCTGCGAGATGAGCAGTTCTTC.

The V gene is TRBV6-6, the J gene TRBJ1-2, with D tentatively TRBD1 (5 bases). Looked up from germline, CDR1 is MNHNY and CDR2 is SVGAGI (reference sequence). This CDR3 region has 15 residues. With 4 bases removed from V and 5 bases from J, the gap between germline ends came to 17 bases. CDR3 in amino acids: CASSSVRTPQYGYTF. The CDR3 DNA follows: TGTGCCAGCAGTTCCGTCAGGACACCTCAGTATGGCTACACCTTC.

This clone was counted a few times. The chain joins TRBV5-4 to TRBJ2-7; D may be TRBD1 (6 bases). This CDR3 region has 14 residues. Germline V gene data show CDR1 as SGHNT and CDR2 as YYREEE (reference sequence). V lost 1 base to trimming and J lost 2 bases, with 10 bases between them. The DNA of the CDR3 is TGTGCCAGCAGCTTGTCGCGGACAGCCTACGAGCAGTACTTC. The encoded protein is CASSLSRTAYEQYF. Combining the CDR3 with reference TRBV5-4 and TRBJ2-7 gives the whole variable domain ETGVTQSPTHLIKTRGQQVTLRCSSQSGHNTVSWYQQALGQGPQFIFQYYREEENGRGNFPPRFSGLQFPNYSSELNVNALELDDSALYLCASSLSRTAYEQYFGPGTRLTVT.

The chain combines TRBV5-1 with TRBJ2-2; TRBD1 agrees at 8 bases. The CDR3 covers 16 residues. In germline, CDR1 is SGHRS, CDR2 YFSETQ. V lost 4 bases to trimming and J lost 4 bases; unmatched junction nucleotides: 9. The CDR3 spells CASSPGQGMSTGELFF. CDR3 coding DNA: TGCGCCAGCAGCCCTGGACAGGGTATGAGCACCGGGGAGCTGTTTTTT.

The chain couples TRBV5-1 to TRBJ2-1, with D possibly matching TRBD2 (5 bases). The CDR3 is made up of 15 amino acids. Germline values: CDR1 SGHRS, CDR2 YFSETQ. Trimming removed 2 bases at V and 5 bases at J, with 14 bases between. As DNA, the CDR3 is TGCGCCAGCAGCTTACTAGTCGGTGTAGACAATGAGCAGTTCTTC. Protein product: CASSLLVGVDNEQFF.

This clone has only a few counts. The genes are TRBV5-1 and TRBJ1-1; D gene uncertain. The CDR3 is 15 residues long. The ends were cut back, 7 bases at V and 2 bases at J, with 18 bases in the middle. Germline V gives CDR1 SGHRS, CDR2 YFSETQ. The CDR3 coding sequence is TGCGCCAGCCAAACCTCGTGGTTTCCCAACACTGAAGCTTTCTTT. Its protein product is CASQTSWFPNTEAFF.